These 22 T cell receptor beta chains came from one sample sequenced in a study of shared clonotypes between healthy human individuals. Repertoires were generated with immunoSEQ multiplex PCR, while TCRdb's copy carries only in-frame clones and drops some. The sample lists about 500,000 clones; 77% were seen once. The sequenced sample was PBMCs. All receptors come from a middle-aged woman in good health. Some clones in this sample may be carry-over from other donors' samples.

The sample holds a few counts of this clone. Compared with germline, one end of the junction differs, possibly owing to a read error. The rearrangement links TRBV30 to TRBJ1-1; no clear D gene. The germline gives CDR1 GTSNPN, CDR2 SVGIG (reference sequence). This CDR3 is built from 13 residues. As DNA, the CDR3 is TGTGCCTGGGGTGTTGGGAGGAACACTGAAGCTTTCTTT. Translation: CAWGVGRNTEAFF.

This clone was seen only once. This chain connects TRBV9 to TRBJ1-2; 10 bases are a match to TRBD1. V shed 4 bases and J 6 bases; nucleotides not matched to a gene: 6. CDR1 and CDR2 from the germline V gene are SGDLS and YYNGEE. The CDR3 covers 14 residues. This chain's CDR3 is CASSIRDRGDGYTF. The CDR3 DNA is TGTGCCAGCAGCATCCGGGACAGGGGAGATGGCTACACCTTC.

V gene TRBV28 combines with J gene TRBJ2-7; D ambiguous. The CDR3 loop spans 14 amino acids. From germline, CDR1 is MDHEN and CDR2 SYDVKM. The V end lost 1 base, the J end lost 2 bases, and 9 bases lay between the germline ends. CDR3 sequence (DNA): TGTGCCAGCAGTTTATATGGCGGAACCTACGAGCAGTACTTC. Protein product: CASSLYGGTYEQYF.

The chain combines TRBV4-2 with TRBJ1-5; TRBD1 might be the D (6 bases). This CDR3 has 17 amino acids. From germline, CDR1 is LGHNA and CDR2 YNFKEQ. V lost 1 base to trimming and J lost 0 bases, with 13 bases between them. CDR3 residues: CASSQAHRTASNQPQHF. The CDR3 region has the DNA TGTGCCAGCAGCCAAGCTCACCGGACAGCTAGCAATCAGCCCCAGCATTTT.

The CDR3 reads CASSPGLAGYQETQYF. The CDR3 DNA reads TGCGCCAGCAGCCCCGGACTAGCGGGGTACCAAGAGACCCAGTACTTC. V and J are TRBV5-1 and TRBJ2-5; 12 nucleotides agree with TRBD2. The CDR3 is made up of 16 amino acids. Germline loops: CDR1 SGHRS, CDR2 YFSETQ. The trim removed 4 bases at V and 0 bases at J, leaving 4 bases unmatched.

The sample holds a few counts of this clone. The gene calls are TRBV29-1 and TRBJ1-1; D unresolved. CDR3 length: 15 residues. Trimming took off 6 bases at V and 0 bases at J, with 17 bases between the two ends. Germline lookup yields CDR1 SQVTM and CDR2 ANQGSEA. CDR3 sequence: CSVPGPSRVNTEAFF. Written as DNA, the CDR3 is TGCAGCGTCCCTGGCCCATCGAGGGTGAACACTGAAGCTTTCTTT. Full variable domain (rest looked up from reference TRBV29-1 and TRBJ1-1): SAVISQKPSRDICQRGTSLTIQCQVDSQVTMMFWYRQQPGQSLTLIATANQGSEATYESGFVIDKFPISRPNLTFSTLTVSNMSPEDSSIYLCSVPGPSRVNTEAFFGQGTRLTVV.

This sequence joins TRBV6-5 and TRBJ2-7; weak D call: TRBD1 (6 bases). The CDR3 sequence is 15 residues long. Trimming removed 2 bases at V and 1 base at J, with 12 bases between. Germline V gives CDR1 MNHEY, CDR2 SVGAGI. DNA of the CDR3: TGTGCCAGCAGTTACGACGTGGACAGATCCTACGAGCAGTACTTC. This translates into CASSYDVDRSYEQYF.

The rearrangement uses TRBV7-2 and TRBJ1-1; tentative D call: TRBD1 (6 bases). The CDR3 runs to 15 residues. Germline CDR1 reads SGHTA; CDR2 reads FQGNSA. The V gene lost 2 bases and the J gene lost 1 base, with 11 bases spanning the gap. CDR3 in amino acids: CASSLTGTRNTEAFF. CDR3 nucleotide sequence: TGTGCCAGCAGCTTAACAGGGACGAGGAACACTGAAGCTTTCTTT.

Points on this clone: A far larger clone is just one base off, so this is likely a read error. The chain is built from TRBV6-1 and TRBJ2-7, with a possible D match to TRBD1 (6 bases). CDR3 length: 14 amino acids. Germline lookup yields CDR1 MNHNS and CDR2 SASEGT. This CDR3 is CAGSTTGNSYEQYF. The CDR3 nucleotides read TGTGCCGGCAGTACCACAGGGAACTCCTACGAGCAGTACTTC.

This clone was counted between two and nine times. A much larger clone lies one base from this, so it may be a read error. The chain links TRBV2 to TRBJ1-1; the match to TRBD1 covers 7 bases. Germline CDR1 reads SNHLY; CDR2 reads FYNNEI. The CDR3 contains 15 residues. CDR3 sequence reads: CASSEETGNPTEALF. The CDR3 DNA reads TGTGCCAGCAGTGAAGAGACAGGGAATCCCACTGAAGCTCTCTTT.

The chain is built from TRBV11-2 and TRBJ2-1; D is uncertain. CDR3 length: 12 amino acids. In germline, CDR1 is SGHAT, CDR2 FQNNGV. Trimming took off 1 base at V and 9 bases at J, with 7 bases between the two ends. In DNA, the CDR3 is TGTGCCAGCAGCTTAGTCGTTATTGAGCAGTTCTTC. It translates to CASSLVVIEQFF.

This clone was counted between two and nine times. The chain carries TRBV18 and TRBJ2-3; the D is unclear. V was pared by 4 bases and J by 2 bases, with 7 bases between. Germline V gene lookup returns CDR1 KGHSH and CDR2 LQKENI. The CDR3 is 13 amino acids. The CDR3 region is CASSRGPTDTQYF. DNA of the CDR3: TGTGCCAGCTCACGGGGTCCCACAGATACGCAGTATTTT.

The CDR3 protein is CASSPNSGNFDGEQFF. The DNA of the CDR3 is TGTGCCAGCAGCCCCAATAGCGGGAACTTCGACGGTGAGCAGTTCTTC. The chain carries TRBV5-4 and TRBJ2-1; 8 nucleotides line up with TRBD2. The germline gives CDR1 SGHNT, CDR2 YYREEE (reference sequence). J gave up 9 bases and V 4 bases, and 15 bases lay outside the gene matches. CDR3 length: 16 residues.

In DNA, the CDR3 is TGTGCCAGCAGCTCCCGTACTAGCGGGGATGAGCAGTTCTTC. Protein: CASSSRTSGDEQFF. The rearrangement links TRBV5-4 to TRBJ2-1, with 10 bases aligning to TRBD2. This CDR3 is 14 amino acids long. The J segment lost 8 bases and the V segment lost 3 bases, leaving 5 bases of the junction unmatched. Germline V gene sequence: CDR1 SGHNT, CDR2 YYREEE (reference sequence).

The sample holds many counts of this clone. This chain links TRBV5-1 with TRBJ2-7; 8 bases are a match to TRBD2. The CDR3 consists of 13 residues. V gave up 5 bases and J gave up 5 bases; unmatched junction bases: 6. Germline V lookup: CDR1 SGHRS, CDR2 YFSETQ. DNA for the CDR3: TGCGCCAGCAGGGGGACTAGTCTTGACGAGCAGTACTTC. The encoded protein is CASRGTSLDEQYF.

The genes are TRBV30 and TRBJ2-2, with D possibly being TRBD2 (5 bases). This CDR3 has 12 residues. Trimming removed 0 bases from V and 13 bases from J, with 12 bases in between. Germline CDR1 and CDR2: GTSNPN and SVGIG (reference sequence). The CDR3 spells CAWSVLADGLFF. In nucleotides, the CDR3 is TGTGCCTGGAGTGTTCTAGCAGATGGGCTGTTTTTT. The full variable domain, completed using reference TRBV30 and TRBJ2-2, is SQTIHQWPATLVQPVGSPLSLECTVEGTSNPNLYWYRQAAGRGLQLLFYSVGIGQISSEVPQNLSASRPQDRQFILSSKKLLLSDSGFYLCAWSVLADGLFFGEGSRLTVL.

This chain links TRBV18 with TRBJ2-2; D gene unclear. Between the trimmed V and J ends, which lost 6 bases and 0 bases, there was a span of 14 bases. The CDR3 is 16 amino acids. CDR1 is KGHSH and CDR2 is LQKENI in the germline V gene. The CDR3 coding sequence is TGTGCCAGCTCCGCCGGACGGAGTTCGAACACCGGGGAGCTGTTTTTT. Its protein is CASSAGRSSNTGELFF.

The chain couples TRBV18 to TRBJ1-5; no clear D gene. The CDR3 covers 13 residues. V shed 3 bases and J shed 4 bases, with 7 bases lying between them. Germline V CDR1 and CDR2: KGHSH, LQKENI. This CDR3 reads CASSPDLNQPQHF. For the CDR3, the DNA is TGTGCCAGCTCACCCGACTTGAATCAGCCCCAGCATTTT.

As to this clone: Additional DNA sequences in this sample encode the identical CDR3. V usage is TRBV5-1 and J usage is TRBJ1-1; 10 bases fit TRBD1. J gave up 5 bases and V 1 base, and 8 bases lay outside the gene matches. Germline V CDR1 and CDR2: SGHRS, YFSETQ. This CDR3 comprises 16 residues. The CDR3 reads CASSLLGQGVRTEAFF. In DNA form, the CDR3 reads TGCGCCAGCAGCTTGCTCGGACAGGGGGTCAGGACTGAAGCTTTCTTT.

This clone was recorded only once. This chain joins TRBV27 and TRBJ2-5; 8 bases align to TRBD2. Germline V lookup: CDR1 MNHEY, CDR2 SMNVEV (reference sequence). This CDR3 is 16 amino acids long. V dropped 6 bases and J dropped 0; count of bases not matched to a gene: 9. In nucleotides, the CDR3 is TGTGCCAGCAGGAAGGGCGGCGGGAGGTACCAAGAGACCCAGTACTTC. It specifies CASRKGGGRYQETQYF.

The rearrangement uses TRBV19 and TRBJ2-3, with 9 bases fitting TRBD2. Germline values: CDR1 LNHDA, CDR2 SQIVND (reference sequence). The CDR3 contains 16 residues. Trimming removed 5 bases from V and 2 bases from J; junction bases left unmatched: 8. Here the CDR3 DNA reads TGTGCCAGTAGTGCCCGACTAGCGGCCCTCACAGATACGCAGTATTTT. Protein product: CASSARLAALTDTQYF.

A remark on this clone: One base separates it from a far larger clone, so it is likely a read error. The chain couples TRBV5-1 to TRBJ2-5; 12 positions agree with TRBD2. Germline V CDR1 and CDR2: SGHRS, YFSETQ. The CDR3 contains 15 residues. CDR3 amino acids: CAGSFSPTSGSVQYF. DNA for the CDR3: TGCGCCGGCAGCTTTTCTCCGACTAGCGGGAGTGTCCAGTACTTC.